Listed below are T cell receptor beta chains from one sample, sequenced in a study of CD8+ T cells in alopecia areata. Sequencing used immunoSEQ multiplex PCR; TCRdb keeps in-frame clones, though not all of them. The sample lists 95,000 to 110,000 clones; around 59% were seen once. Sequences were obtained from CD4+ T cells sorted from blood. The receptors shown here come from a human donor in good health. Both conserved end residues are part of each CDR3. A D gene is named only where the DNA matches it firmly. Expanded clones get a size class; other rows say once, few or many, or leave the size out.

CSVESHSRAQYF	TGCAGCGTTGAATCTCATAGTAGAGCGCAGTATTTT	.	.	TRBV29-1	TRBJ2-3
CASSEARRRGYTF	TGTGCCAGCAGTGAAGCGCGAAGGCGTGGCTACACCTTC	.	.	TRBV6-1	TRBJ1-2
CASSQEGSGQGKTQYF	TGTGCCAGCAGCCAAGAAGGGTCGGGACAGGGAAAGACCCAGTACTTC	.	TRBD1	TRBV4-2	TRBJ2-5
CASSTLGRNTEAFF	TGCGCCAGCAGTACCCTGGGGAGGAACACTGAAGCTTTCTTT	.	.	TRBV5-1	TRBJ1-1
CASSPVGGGAIEQYF	TGCGCCAGCAGCCCCGTTGGCGGGGGGGCGATCGAGCAGTACTTC	.	TRBD2	TRBV4-1	TRBJ2-7
CAWGLDRPYFSPLHF	TGTGCCTGGGGGTTGGACAGGCCCTACTTTTCACCCCTCCACTTT	.	TRBD1	TRBV30	TRBJ1-6
CASSQPGGLANTGELFF	TGCGCCAGCAGCCAACCCGGGGGACTAGCGAACACCGGGGAGCTGTTTTTT	.	TRBD2	TRBV4-3	TRBJ2-2
CASSGQGTYQETQYF	TGTGCCAGCAGCGGACAGGGGACTTACCAAGAGACCCAGTACTTC	few	TRBD1	TRBV2	TRBJ2-5
CAWSARTGNQPQHF	TGTGCCTGGAGTGCCCGGACAGGCAATCAGCCCCAGCATTTT	.	.	TRBV30	TRBJ1-5
CASSPNADTQYF	TGTGCCAGCAGCCCTAATGCAGATACGCAGTATTTT	few	.	TRBV6-5	TRBJ2-3
CASSWSSRNGGYTF	TGTGCCAGCAGCTGGAGCAGTAGGAACGGGGGCTACACCTTC	.	.	TRBV5-4	TRBJ1-2
CASSLGRYNEQFF	TGTGCCAGCAGCTTAGGACGATACAATGAGCAGTTCTTC	.	.	TRBV11-2	TRBJ2-1
CASSIGQGGGEKLFF	TGCGCCAGCAGCATCGGACAGGGGGGAGGTGAAAAACTGTTTTTT	.	TRBD1	TRBV5-1	TRBJ1-4
CASSVGGFGTDTQYF	TGTGCCAGCAGCGTAGGAGGGTTTGGCACAGATACGCAGTATTTT	.	.	TRBV9	TRBJ2-3
CASSRTSGSQETQYF	TGTGCCAGCAGTAGGACTAGCGGGAGCCAAGAGACCCAGTACTTC	.	TRBD2	TRBV14	TRBJ2-5
CAIKPAGGQETQYF	TGTGCCATCAAACCAGCGGGGGGCCAGGAGACCCAGTACTTC	.	TRBD2	TRBV10-3	TRBJ2-5
CASSLPTESTDTQYF	TGTGCCAGCAGCTTACCGACAGAAAGCACAGATACGCAGTATTTT	.	.	TRBV7-2	TRBJ2-3
CASSAGYTETQYF	TGTGCCAGCAGCGCAGGTTACACTGAGACCCAGTACTTC	.	.	TRBV9	TRBJ2-5
CSVDVASGAETQYF	TGCAGCGTTGACGTGGCTAGCGGGGCGGAGACCCAGTACTTC	.	TRBD2	TRBV29-1	TRBJ2-5
CASSSDNYGYTF	TGTGCCAGCAGCTCAGATAACTATGGCTACACCTTC	.	.	TRBV9	TRBJ1-2
CASSPPGGLTYEQYF	TGCGCCAGCAGCCCCCCGGGCGGTCTCACCTACGAGCAGTACTTC	.	.	TRBV5-1	TRBJ2-7
CSVYVAINTEAFF	TGCAGCGTTTACGTCGCAATAAACACTGAAGCTTTCTTT	.	.	TRBV29-1	TRBJ1-1
CASSSWDGFYF	TGTGCCAGCAGCTCCTGGGACGGGTTCTACTTC	once	.	TRBV5-6	TRBJ2-7
CASSPPRGRGTKNIQYF	TGTGCCAGCAGCCCACCCAGGGGGCGCGGAACCAAAAACATTCAGTACTTC	few	TRBD1	TRBV5-6	TRBJ2-4
CASSSGQLYEQYF	TGTGCCAGCAGCTCCGGCCAGCTCTACGAGCAGTACTTC	.	.	TRBV7-9	TRBJ2-7
CAWSVQAGGGQTQYF	TGTGCCTGGAGTGTACAGGCAGGGGGCGGCCAGACCCAGTACTTC	.	TRBD1	TRBV30	TRBJ2-5
CASSPSGGAANTGELFF	TGTGCCAGTAGTCCCTCCGGGGGGGCGGCGAACACCGGGGAGCTGTTTTTT	few	TRBD2	TRBV19	TRBJ2-2
CASSSPGLNYGYTF	TGTGCCAGCAGTTCCCCTGGCCTTAACTATGGCTACACCTTC	.	.	TRBV27	TRBJ1-2
CASSSQGLARDTQYF	TGTGCCAGCAGCTCGCAGGGACTAGCAAGAGATACGCAGTATTTT	.	TRBD2	TRBV11-2	TRBJ2-3